One and the same sample provided the 23 T cell receptor beta chains below, sequenced in a study of OX40 agonist ivuxolimab in advanced cancers. The repertoire was sequenced with immunoSEQ multiplex PCR; TCRdb's copy has only in-frame clones and lacks some. The data show tens of thousands of clones, with about 87% seen just once and approximately 11% held by the top ten. Sequences were derived from CD4+ or CD8+ T cells sorted from blood, sampled in a trial of the OX40 agonist ivuxolimab. Receptor source: an adult with an advanced solid tumor such as melanoma, head and neck, liver or kidney cancer.

The rearrangement uses TRBV6-1 and TRBJ1-1, with 8 positions matching TRBD1. Unmatched junction bases numbered 9, after V lost 5 bases and J lost 4 bases. The germline CDR1 and CDR2 sequences are MNHNS and SASEGT. The CDR3 runs 15 residues. In DNA form, the CDR3 reads TGTGCCAGCAGTATACGTCAGGGGGCGTCCACTGAAGCTTTCTTT. Protein: CASSIRQGASTEAFF.

This chain uses TRBV4-1 with TRBJ2-7; 11 bases are a match to TRBD1. V shed 3 bases and J 7 bases; nucleotides not matched to a gene: 8. The CDR3 is 15 residues long. Germline CDR1 is MGHRA and CDR2 is YSYEKL. For the CDR3, the DNA is TGCGCCAGCAGCCACGGGACAGGGGGGACTAGAGAGCAGTACTTC. This translates into CASSHGTGGTREQYF.

This clone was detected once. The chain recombines TRBV11-2 with TRBJ2-2; D perhaps matches TRBD2 (6 bases). V was pared by 1 base and J by 6 bases, with 12 bases between. The CDR3 covers 15 residues. Germline CDR1 SGHAT, CDR2 FQNNGV. CDR3 amino acids: CASSLASSGSGELFF. The CDR3 bases are TGTGCCAGCAGCTTAGCCAGTAGCGGTTCCGGGGAGCTGTTTTTT.

This rearrangement joins TRBV7-9 to TRBJ1-6; D unclear. CDR1 is SEHNR and CDR2 is FQNEAQ in the germline V gene (reference sequence). This CDR3 has 14 amino acids. V dropped 0 bases and J dropped 7 bases, with 7 bases sitting between them. The CDR3 coding sequence is TGTGCCAGCAGCTTAGCTATGGGGAATTCACCCCTCCACTTT. This encodes CASSLAMGNSPLHF.

The rearrangement uses TRBV29-1 and TRBJ1-1, with D possibly being TRBD1 (5 bases). Trimming stripped 6 bases from V and 6 bases from J, with 11 bases between. The V gene's germline CDR1 is SQVTM and CDR2 ANQGSEA. The CDR3 runs 11 residues. The CDR3, as DNA: TGCAGCGTGGGATGGGACCCTGAAGCTTTCTTT. Amino acids: CSVGWDPEAFF. The complete variable domain, with remaining parts taken from reference TRBV29-1 and TRBJ1-1, reads SAVISQKPSRDICQRGTSLTIQCQVDSQVTMMFWYRQQPGQSLTLIATANQGSEATYESGFVIDKFPISRPNLTFSTLTVSNMSPEDSSIYLCSVGWDPEAFFGQGTRLTVV.

The chain joins TRBV5-4 to TRBJ2-7; 8 bases map to TRBD1. The V gene end was trimmed by 2 bases and the J gene end by 6 bases; junction bases not matched to a gene: 7. The CDR3 loop spans 14 amino acids. The V gene's germline CDR1 is SGHNT and CDR2 YYREEE (reference sequence). CDR3 residues: CASSFHQGASEQYF. CDR3 sequence (DNA): TGTGCCAGCAGCTTTCATCAGGGGGCAAGCGAGCAGTACTTC.

The V call is TRBV2, the J call TRBJ1-2; TRBD1 matches at 12 bases. This CDR3 region has 16 residues. From germline, CDR1 is SNHLY and CDR2 FYNNEI. The V and J ends lost 7 bases and 6 bases, in that order; junction bases with no gene match: 12. In nucleotides, the CDR3 is TGTGCCAGCAACTATGACCCGGGACAGGGGGCGGATGGCTACACCTTC. Amino acid sequence: CASNYDPGQGADGYTF.

The rearrangement links TRBV9 to TRBJ1-1; 7 nucleotides match TRBD1. Germline lookup yields CDR1 SGDLS and CDR2 YYNGEE. The CDR3 totals 17 residues. The V gene end was trimmed by 0 bases and the J gene end by 2 bases; junction bases not matched to a gene: 10. For the CDR3, the DNA is TGTGCCAGCAGCGTAGGAGGAGGGGGCGGGACTAACACTGAAGCTTTCTTT. This gives the protein CASSVGGGGGTNTEAFF.

The V gene is TRBV5-1, the J gene TRBJ2-2, with unresolved D. Trimming took off 9 bases at V and 0 bases at J, with 9 bases between the two ends. Per the germline V gene, CDR1 is SGHRS and CDR2 is YFSETQ. The CDR3 extends over 13 amino acids. As DNA, the CDR3 is TGCGCCACCCCTGGGTCGAACACCGGGGAGCTGTTTTTT. Amino acid sequence: CATPGSNTGELFF.

This chain connects TRBV14 to TRBJ1-2; tentatively, D is TRBD1 (6 bases). V lost 0 bases and J lost 3, with 17 bases in between. The CDR3 is 17 residues long. Germline values: CDR1 SGHDN, CDR2 FVKESK. The CDR3 nucleotides are TGTGCCAGCAGCCAAGATATCGAAGAGGGGGGATACTATGGCTACACCTTC. Amino acids: CASSQDIEEGGYYGYTF.

CDR3 region: CASNWLMSGEETQYF. CDR3 DNA sequence: TGTGCCAGCAACTGGTTGATGTCAGGGGAAGAGACCCAGTACTTC. The chain recombines TRBV6-1 with TRBJ2-5; tentative D call: TRBD1 (6 bases). CDR1 is MNHNS and CDR2 is SASEGT in the germline V gene. The V end lost 7 bases, the J end lost 3 bases, and 18 bases lay between the germline ends. The CDR3 has 15 amino acids.

J is TRBJ2-5 and V is TRBV11-2; D possibly corresponds to TRBD2 (5 bases). The CDR3 runs to 12 residues. Germline V lookup: CDR1 SGHAT, CDR2 FQNNGV. Trimming cost V 3 bases and J 5 bases, with 7 bases left between them. CDR3 coding DNA: TGTGCCAGCAGCTTCGGAGGTGAGACCCAGTACTTC. Its translation is CASSFGGETQYF.

The rearrangement uses TRBV4-2 and TRBJ2-3, with D possibly TRBD2 on 5 matching bases. V lost 3 bases and J lost 5, with 9 bases in between. CDR3 length: 13 residues. CDR1 and CDR2 from the germline V gene are LGHNA and YNFKEQ. The DNA of the CDR3 is TGTGCCAGCAGCCATAGCGTCGAAGATACGCAGTATTTT. It codes for CASSHSVEDTQYF.

The J gene is TRBJ1-1, the V gene TRBV5-1; no reliable D call. Per germline, CDR1 SGHRS and CDR2 YFSETQ. Between the trimmed V and J ends, which lost 0 bases and 4 bases, there was a span of 16 bases. CDR3 length equals 16 residues. In nucleotides, the CDR3 is TGCGCCAGCAGCTTGGTTGTCATGGGTTCCGGCACTGAAGCTTTCTTT. Its translation is CASSLVVMGSGTEAFF.

Points on this clone: A single base separates this from a much larger clone, so it may be a read error. The CDR3 nucleotides are TGTGCCAGCAGCCTCATGAACACTAAAGCTTTCTTT. It is translated as CASSLMNTKAFF. The chain employs TRBV7-9 and TRBJ1-1; D is ambiguous. The CDR3 sequence is 12 residues long. Germline loops: CDR1 SEHNR, CDR2 FQNEAQ (reference sequence).

This clone showed up just once. The gene calls are TRBV2 and TRBJ2-7; D is unresolved. Germline V gene lookup returns CDR1 SNHLY and CDR2 FYNNEI. V lost 3 bases and J lost 3, with 6 bases in between. The CDR3 covers 12 residues. The DNA for the CDR3 is TGTGCCAGCAGTGAGCGCAACTACGAGCAGTACTTC. Its translation is CASSERNYEQYF.

This clone has more than one count but fewer than ten. This chain joins TRBV9 and TRBJ2-1; TRBD2 matches 12 bases. CDR1 and CDR2 from the germline V gene are SGDLS and YYNGEE. CDR3 length: 17 amino acids. With V trimmed by 4 bases and J by 5 bases, 10 bases remained unmatched. In nucleotides, the CDR3 is TGTGCCAGCAGCCCCATGGGACTAGCGGGCGAAAACAATGAGCAGTTCTTC. Amino acid sequence: CASSPMGLAGENNEQFF.

The J gene is TRBJ2-5, the V gene TRBV7-9; 9 positions agree with TRBD2. Trimming at V came to 0 bases and at J to 4 bases, leaving 3 bases not matched to a gene. This CDR3 region has 15 residues. CDR1 SEHNR and CDR2 FQNEAQ come from the germline V gene (reference sequence). The CDR3 sequence is CASSLAAGGRETQYF. In DNA form, the CDR3 reads TGTGCCAGCAGCTTAGCAGCGGGGGGCAGAGAGACCCAGTACTTC.

This clone occurred once. V and J are TRBV7-9 and TRBJ1-2; D gene ambiguous. The CDR3 is made up of 13 amino acids. Between the trimmed V and J ends, which lost 3 bases and 6 bases, there was a span of 11 bases. The germline V gene encodes CDR1 SEHNR and CDR2 FQNEAQ (reference sequence). The CDR3 spells CASSFIWGDGYTF. CDR3 sequence (DNA): TGTGCCAGCAGCTTTATTTGGGGTGATGGCTACACCTTC.

This clone was observed once. The chain has TRBV27 and TRBJ1-1; D possibly corresponds to TRBD1 (6 bases). Trimming cost V 5 bases and J 4 bases, with 14 bases left between them. The V gene's germline CDR1 is MNHEY and CDR2 SMNVEV (reference sequence). The CDR3 loop spans 14 amino acids. CDR3 in DNA: TGTGCCAGCAGTCCCGGGGGCGTCGGCACTGAAGCTTTCTTT. Translation gives CASSPGGVGTEAFF.

This chain joins TRBV7-9 and TRBJ1-1, with 7 bases identical to TRBD1. The V gene's germline CDR1 is SEHNR and CDR2 FQNEAQ (reference sequence). There are 16 residues in the CDR3. V lost 5 bases and J lost 1; bases outside the gene matches: 10. The CDR3 loop is CASSLLTGIENTEAFF. As DNA, the CDR3 is TGTGCCAGCAGCCTCTTGACAGGGATAGAGAACACTGAAGCTTTCTTT.

The chain combines TRBV5-4 with TRBJ2-7; the D gene is possibly TRBD1 (6 bases). Germline V gives CDR1 SGHNT, CDR2 YYREEE (reference sequence). V was shortened by 2 bases and J by 2 bases, with 8 bases between the two germline ends. The CDR3 is 13 amino acids. The chain's CDR3 is CASSLQGTYEQYF. The CDR3 DNA reads as TGTGCCAGCAGCTTACAGGGTACCTACGAGCAGTACTTC.

The rearrangement links TRBV27 to TRBJ2-1; 7 nucleotides match TRBD2. The CDR3 consists of 13 residues. Trimming removed 11 bases from V and 2 bases from J; junction bases left unmatched: 6. CDR1 and CDR2 (germline): MNHEY, SMNVEV (reference sequence). The CDR3 nucleotides read TGTGCCGGATTTGGACTAGCCTACAATGAGCAGTTCTTC. It is translated as CAGFGLAYNEQFF.